There are many counts of the clone carrying this T cell receptor (beta chain). CDR1 and CDR2 (germline): MNHEY, SVGAGI. V lost 5 bases to trimming and J lost 3 bases, with 13 bases between them. This CDR3 contains 14 residues. The sample comes from a study of T-cell reconstitution after alpha-beta-depleted transplantation in children. Unique molecular identifiers tagged the TCRbeta library. TCRdb called the PCR reads again in MiXCR, with one record for every CDR3 protein. The table lists fewer than 120,000 distinct CDR3 sequences, about 9.4% of them singletons. The TCR comes from a human donor who donated a stem cell graft to a child with acute lymphoblastic leukemia. The J gene is TRBJ1-2, the V gene TRBV6-5; TRBD1 might be the D (5 bases). The sample consisted of PBMCs from the stem cell graft donor, taken from the stem cell graft. The CDR3, as DNA: TGTGCCAGCAGTCCCACCGGGGGGGACTATGGCTACACCTTC. Translation: CASSPTGGDYGYTF.